One sample yielded the 10 T cell receptor beta chains listed below, sequenced in a study of shared clonotypes between healthy human individuals. Measured with immunoSEQ multiplex PCR; TCRdb has only the in-frame clones, and not every one. The sample includes millions of clones, approximately 94% of them seen just once. Sequenced: naive CD4+ T cells sorted from blood. Documented subset: CD45RA+ positively selected. The receptors stem from a man aged 18 to 30 in good health.

Concerning this clone itself: Other DNA sequences from this sample encode an identical CDR3 as well. The chain uses TRBV7-2 and TRBJ2-3; D remains ambiguous. Germline V gene lookup returns CDR1 SGHTA and CDR2 FQGNSA. Deletions cut 5 bases from V and 0 bases from J, with 9 bases between. CDR3 length: 14 residues. The CDR3 reads CASSLRGSTDTQYF. CDR3 sequence (DNA): TGTGCCAGCAGCCTACGCGGCAGCACAGATACGCAGTATTTT. Based on the CDR3 plus reference TRBV7-2 and TRBJ2-3, the full variable domain is GAGVSQSPSNKVTEKGKDVELRCDPISGHTALYWYRQSLGQGLEFLIYFQGNSAPDKSGLPSDRFSAERTGGSVSTLTIQRTQQEDSAVYLCASSLRGSTDTQYFGPGTRLTVL.

This rearrangement joins TRBV28 to TRBJ2-5, with 14 bases matching TRBD2. V shed 4 bases and J 4 bases; nucleotides not matched to a gene: 5. The CDR3 covers 16 residues. Germline CDR1 and CDR2: MDHEN and SYDVKM. CDR3 sequence (DNA): TGTGCCAGCAGTTCTGCCGGGACTAGCGGGAGAGAGACCCAGTACTTC. Its protein is CASSSAGTSGRETQYF.

The genes are TRBV6-6 and TRBJ1-4; tentatively, D is TRBD1 (5 bases). The CDR3 length is 14 residues. Germline assignment: CDR1 MNHNY and CDR2 SVGAGI (reference sequence). Trimming took off 7 bases at V and 2 bases at J, with 11 bases between the two ends. Here the CDR3 DNA reads TGTGCCAGCATCGCGGGGGGGACTAATGAAAAACTGTTTTTT. Its protein is CASIAGGTNEKLFF.

The V and J genes are TRBV30 and TRBJ1-2; D possibly corresponds to TRBD1 (5 bases). Per the germline V gene, CDR1 is GTSNPN and CDR2 is SVGIG (reference sequence). CDR3 length equals 15 residues. V lost 1 base, J lost 4 bases, and 16 bases lay in between. CDR3 DNA sequence: TGTGCCTGGAGTGCCGGGACTCGGTCACCCTATGGCTACACCTTC. Protein: CAWSAGTRSPYGYTF. Variable domain in full (rest from reference TRBV30 and TRBJ1-2): SQTIHQWPATLVQPVGSPLSLECTVEGTSNPNLYWYRQAAGRGLQLLFYSVGIGQISSEVPQNLSASRPQDRQFILSSKKLLLSDSGFYLCAWSAGTRSPYGYTFGSGTRLTVV.

V is TRBV6-6 and J is TRBJ1-2; TRBD1 might be the D (5 bases). The germline CDR1 and CDR2 sequences are MNHNY and SVGAGI (reference sequence). The ends were cut back, 2 bases at V and 4 bases at J, with 8 bases in the middle. This CDR3 contains 13 residues. CDR3 in amino acids: CASSYGTLYGYTF. The CDR3 region has the DNA TGTGCCAGCAGTTACGGGACCCTCTATGGCTACACCTTC.

CDR3: CASRSTGAPGGEQYF. The DNA of the CDR3 is TGTGCCAGCAGGTCCACAGGGGCCCCTGGGGGCGAGCAGTACTTC. J is TRBJ2-7 and V is TRBV2, with 7 nucleotides matching TRBD1. The CDR3 extends over 15 amino acids. The V gene's germline CDR1 is SNHLY and CDR2 FYNNEI. V was pared by 6 bases and J by 6 bases, with 14 bases of the junction left unmatched.

A note on this clone: The same CDR3 also results from other DNA sequences found in this sample. J is TRBJ1-2 and V is TRBV7-6; D remains unclear. The germline V gene has CDR1 SGHVS and CDR2 FNYEAQ. This CDR3 comprises 13 residues. Between the trimmed V and J ends, which lost 1 base and 2 bases, there was a span of 5 bases. For the CDR3, the DNA is TGTGCCAGCAGCTTAGGCGGAAACTATGGCTACACCTTC. Protein: CASSLGGNYGYTF.

This chain links TRBV5-1 with TRBJ2-7; D gene unclear. The CDR3 contains 18 residues. Trimming left V 0 bases short and J 1 base short, with 20 bases between. CDR1 and CDR2 from the germline V gene are SGHRS and YFSETQ. Here the CDR3 DNA reads TGCGCCAGCAGCTTGGGCGGCTCGGAGCCGCGCATTTCCTACGAGCAGTACTTC. Protein sequence: CASSLGGSEPRISYEQYF.

Remarks on this clone: Other nucleotide sequences from this sample produce the same CDR3. The CDR3 sequence: CASSLEGRQETQYF. In DNA, the CDR3 is TGTGCCAGCAGTTTAGAGGGACGCCAAGAGACCCAGTACTTC. The chain employs TRBV27 and TRBJ2-5, with D possibly called TRBD1 or TRBD2 (5 bases each). The germline CDR1 and CDR2 sequences are MNHEY and SMNVEV (reference sequence). The V end lost 2 bases, the J end lost 1 base, and 8 bases lay between the germline ends. The CDR3 length is 14 residues.

This clone occurred a few times. V gene TRBV18 combines with J gene TRBJ1-2, with 10 bases fitting TRBD1. The CDR3 loop spans 14 amino acids. Trimming cost V 2 bases and J 5 bases; bases outside gene matches: 2. Germline loops: CDR1 KGHSH, CDR2 LQKENI. The CDR3 nucleotides are TGTGCCAGCTCACCAGGGACAGGGGAATATGGCTACACCTTC. This translates into CASSPGTGEYGYTF.